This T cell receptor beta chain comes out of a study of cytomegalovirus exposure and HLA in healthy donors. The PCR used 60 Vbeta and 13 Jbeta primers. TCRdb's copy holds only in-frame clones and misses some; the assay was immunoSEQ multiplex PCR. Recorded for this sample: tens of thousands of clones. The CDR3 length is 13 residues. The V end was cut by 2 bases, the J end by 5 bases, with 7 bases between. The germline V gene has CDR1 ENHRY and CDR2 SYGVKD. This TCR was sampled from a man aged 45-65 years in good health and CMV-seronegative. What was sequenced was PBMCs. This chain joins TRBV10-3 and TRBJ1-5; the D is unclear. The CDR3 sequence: CAISEVDYQPQHF. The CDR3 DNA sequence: TGTGCCATCAGTGAGGTAGACTATCAGCCCCAGCATTTT.